This TCR beta chain is from a study of cytomegalovirus exposure and HLA in healthy donors. V lost 3 bases and J lost 5; bases outside the gene matches: 12. This CDR3 contains 16 residues. Germline CDR1 SNHLY, CDR2 FYNNEI. PCR involved 60 Vbeta and 13 Jbeta primers. The table came from immunoSEQ multiplex PCR; TCRdb's copy has only in-frame clones and leaves some out. The table shows approximately 190,000 clones, with about 90% occurring only once. The sequencing sample was made of PBMCs. The gene calls are TRBV2 and TRBJ2-7, with 8 nucleotides matching TRBD1. The origin of this receptor is a man under 40 in good health and CMV-seronegative. CDR3: CASSDFSSAGGHEQYF. The CDR3 DNA reads as TGTGCCAGCAGTGATTTTAGCTCGGCAGGGGGCCACGAGCAGTACTTC.